Below, 32 T cell receptor beta chains from the same sample are listed, as sequenced in a study of T-cell reconstitution after alpha-beta-depleted transplantation in children. Unique molecular identifiers were built into the TCRbeta library. MiXCR was run by TCRdb on the PCR reads, yielding one entry per CDR3 protein. The sample holds a few hundred thousand distinct CDR3 sequences; 25% to 30% are singletons and the top ten take about 35%. Sequenced here: PBMCs, sampled before TCRalphabeta/CD19-depleted stem cell transplant. The receptors come from a boy in the first two years of life with Wiskott-Aldrich syndrome, due to receive a stem cell transplant.

The chain has TRBV20-1 and TRBJ1-1; 7 bases line up with TRBD1. Unmatched junction bases numbered 8, after V lost 6 bases and J lost 4 bases. The CDR3 runs 13 residues. Germline CDR1 and CDR2: DFQATT and SNEGSKA (reference sequence). The CDR3 sequence is CSAEPPGGTEAFF. The CDR3 bases are TGCAGTGCAGAGCCTCCAGGGGGCACTGAAGCTTTCTTT.

This clonotype was detected only a few times. The chain couples TRBV11-3 to TRBJ2-1; D unclear. The CDR3 consists of 15 residues. Per the germline V gene, CDR1 is SGHNT and CDR2 is YENEEA. Between the trimmed V and J ends, which lost 2 bases and 2 bases, there was a span of 10 bases. The CDR3 bases are TGTGCCAGCAGCTTAAGACTTTCTCCCTACAATGAGCAGTTCTTC. Its protein is CASSLRLSPYNEQFF.

The V and J genes are TRBV5-4 and TRBJ1-2; 8 bases agree with TRBD1. This CDR3 has 15 residues. Germline V gene data show CDR1 as SGHNT and CDR2 as YYREEE (reference sequence). V lost 5 bases and J lost 3; bases outside the gene matches: 9. CDR3 sequence reads: CASRKTGGTDYGYTF. CDR3 DNA sequence: TGTGCCAGCAGGAAAACAGGGGGGACGGACTATGGCTACACCTTC.

This clonotype came up a few times. The rearrangement joins TRBV24-1 to TRBJ2-3, with 10 bases matching TRBD2. The CDR3 contains 15 residues. Germline CDR1 KGHDR, CDR2 SFDVKD. V shed 7 bases and J 1 base; nucleotides not matched to a gene: 4. CDR3 loop: CATRPGTSGTDTQYF. The CDR3, as DNA: TGTGCCACCAGACCCGGGACTAGCGGCACAGATACGCAGTATTTT.

This clonotype was found a few times. The chain couples TRBV3-1 to TRBJ2-3, with TRBD2 matching 8 bases. Germline CDR1 and CDR2: LGHDT and YNNKEL (reference sequence). Trimming took 0 bases from V and 3 from J; bases not matched to a gene: 5. This CDR3 is built from 16 residues. The CDR3, as DNA: TGTGCCAGCAGCCAAGATTCTGCGGGAGGAACAGATACGCAGTATTTT. This gives the protein CASSQDSAGGTDTQYF.

The V gene is TRBV6-4, the J gene TRBJ2-5, with 10 bases identical to TRBD2. The CDR3 sequence is 17 residues long. Per the germline V gene, CDR1 is MRHNA and CDR2 is SNTAGT. Unmatched junction bases numbered 7, after V lost 3 bases and J lost 0 bases. CDR3 loop: CASSEEGLAKNQETQYF. CDR3 DNA sequence: TGTGCCAGCAGTGAAGAGGGACTAGCGAAAAACCAAGAGACCCAGTACTTC.

This chain links TRBV5-5 with TRBJ2-1; possibly TRBD1 for D (5 bases). The germline V gene encodes CDR1 SGHKS and CDR2 YYEKEE (reference sequence). The V gene lost 1 base and the J gene lost 3 bases, with 17 bases spanning the gap. This CDR3 contains 17 residues. CDR3 nucleotides: TGTGCCAGCAGCTTGATGTCAGGGTCCATGGTCTACAATGAGCAGTTCTTC. This encodes CASSLMSGSMVYNEQFF.

The chain combines TRBV20-1 with TRBJ2-3; no clear D. Germline V lookup: CDR1 DFQATT, CDR2 SNEGSKA (reference sequence). V dropped 3 bases and J dropped 0 bases, with 13 bases sitting between them. The CDR3 covers 15 residues. CDR3 residues: CSARLAYPSTDTQYF. The CDR3 DNA is TGCAGTGCTAGGCTGGCATACCCTAGCACAGATACGCAGTATTTT.

V usage is TRBV6-2 or TRBV6-3 and J usage is TRBJ2-7; a weak D match, TRBD2 (5 bases). This CDR3 spans 15 amino acids. Trimming cost V 2 bases and J 6 bases, with 17 bases left between them. Germline lookup yields CDR1 MNHEY and CDR2 SVGEGT. As DNA, the CDR3 is TGTGCCAGCAGTTACCAAGACGGGGTGTTGGGCGAGCAGTACTTC. Translating gives CASSYQDGVLGEQYF.

This clonotype was detected a few times. The chain's CDR3 is CASSPLGIGELFF. CDR3 DNA: TGTGCCAGCAGCCCGCTAGGGATCGGGGAGCTGTTTTTT. The chain recombines TRBV12-3 or TRBV12-4 with TRBJ2-2; D gene unclear. The CDR3 sequence is 13 residues long. V gave up 6 bases and J gave up 7 bases, with 12 bases separating them.

The chain employs TRBV11-2 and TRBJ1-1; D is perhaps TRBD1 (6 bases). CDR1 and CDR2 (germline): SGHAT, FQNNGV. Trimming left V 1 base short and J 4 bases short, with 10 bases between. This CDR3 is 14 amino acids long. CDR3: CASSLVRGGTEAFF. DNA for the CDR3: TGTGCCAGCAGCTTAGTCAGGGGAGGCACTGAAGCTTTCTTT.

This clonotype was seen more than once but under ten times. The rearrangement joins TRBV6-5 to TRBJ1-1, with unresolved D. The germline CDR1 and CDR2 sequences are MNHEY and SVGAGI. The V and J ends lost 6 bases and 11 bases respectively, with 16 bases between them. The CDR3 is 12 residues long. The CDR3 reads CASSPDRWNAFF. Here the CDR3 DNA reads TGTGCCAGCAGCCCCGACCGGTGGAACGCTTTCTTT.

This clonotype was counted a few times. The V call is TRBV15, the J call TRBJ2-5; 7 bases fit TRBD1. Per the germline V gene, CDR1 is LNHNV and CDR2 is YYDKDF (reference sequence). The V segment lost 4 bases and the J segment 3 bases; nucleotides outside the gene matches: 2. The CDR3 totals 13 residues. Here the CDR3 reads CATSIGTEETQYF. The CDR3, as DNA: TGTGCCACCAGCATAGGGACAGAAGAGACCCAGTACTTC. The full variable domain, completed using reference TRBV15 and TRBJ2-5, is DAMVIQNPRYQVTQFGKPVTLSCSQTLNHNVMYWYQQKSSQAPKLLFHYYDKDFNNEADTPDNFQSRRPNTSFCFLDIRSPGLGDTAMYLCATSIGTEETQYFGPGTRLLVL.

This clonotype has more than one count but fewer than ten. The V call is TRBV24-1, the J call TRBJ2-5; tentatively, D is TRBD1 (7 bases). Germline values: CDR1 KGHDR, CDR2 SFDVKD. V was pared by 9 bases and J by 4 bases, with 23 bases between. This CDR3 region has 16 residues. CDR3 protein: CATGGQGGGSGETQYF. As DNA, the CDR3 is TGTGCCACCGGCGGGCAGGGGGGAGGATCGGGAGAGACCCAGTACTTC.

V usage is TRBV30 and J usage is TRBJ2-1; TRBD2 matches 9 bases. The CDR3 is 14 amino acids. The J segment lost 2 bases and the V segment lost 4 bases, leaving 3 bases of the junction unmatched. Germline V gene sequence: CDR1 GTSNPN, CDR2 SVGIG (reference sequence). CDR3 DNA sequence: TGTGCCTGGAAGCGACTAGCGGCCTACAATGAGCAGTTCTTC. Translated, it gives CAWKRLAAYNEQFF.

Here the CDR3 reads CSARDPSGRANTDTQYF. The CDR3 DNA is TGCAGTGCTAGAGATCCCTCGGGACGGGCAAACACAGATACGCAGTATTTT. This chain uses TRBV20-1 with TRBJ2-3; D might be TRBD1 or TRBD2, each matching 5 bases. Germline lookup yields CDR1 DFQATT and CDR2 SNEGSKA (reference sequence). This CDR3 spans 17 amino acids. V was trimmed by 0 bases and J by 2 bases, leaving 18 bases between them.

The J gene is TRBJ2-1, the V gene TRBV12-3 or TRBV12-4; maybe TRBD1 (5 bases). V lost 6 bases, J lost 4 bases, and 13 bases lay in between. This CDR3 spans 14 amino acids. The CDR3, as DNA: TGTGCCAGCAGGCCACGTACAGGTTACAATGAGCAGTTCTTC. It translates to CASRPRTGYNEQFF.

The chain is built from TRBV5-1 and TRBJ2-1, with 11 bases aligning to TRBD2. With V trimmed by 4 bases and J by 7 bases, 7 bases remained unmatched. CDR1 and CDR2 (germline): SGHRS, YFSETQ. The CDR3 spans 15 residues. The CDR3, as DNA: TGCGCCAGCAGCCACGGACTAGCGGGTAGGAATGAGCAGTTCTTC. It yields the protein CASSHGLAGRNEQFF.

The CDR3 sequence: CASSPRYGGASNQPQHF. The DNA of the CDR3 is TGTGCCAGCAGTCCCAGGTATGGGGGGGCCAGCAATCAGCCCCAGCATTTT. This rearrangement joins TRBV12-3 or TRBV12-4 to TRBJ1-5; D possibly corresponds to TRBD1 (6 bases). The CDR3 is made up of 17 amino acids. Trimming stripped 5 bases from V and 1 base from J, with 18 bases between.

This clonotype has just a few counts. This rearrangement joins TRBV15 to TRBJ1-2; a weak D match, TRBD1 (6 bases). The V gene's germline CDR1 is LNHNV and CDR2 YYDKDF (reference sequence). Trimming removed 1 base at V and 4 bases at J, with 13 bases between. This CDR3 region has 15 residues. The CDR3 region is CATSRGTASGYGYTF. CDR3 nucleotides: TGTGCCACCAGCAGAGGGACAGCATCTGGCTATGGCTACACCTTC.

V usage is TRBV4-1 and J usage is TRBJ1-4; maybe TRBD1 (5 bases). This CDR3 is 19 amino acids long. Trimming pared 0 bases from V and 0 bases from J, leaving 17 bases between. From germline, CDR1 is MGHRA and CDR2 YSYEKL. The CDR3 nucleotides read TGCGCCAGCAGCCAAGATCCGTCGTGGGGACGGTCAACTAATGAAAAACTGTTTTTT. As protein: CASSQDPSWGRSTNEKLFF.

Comment on this clonotype: The junction shows a germline mismatch at one end, possibly a read error. V and J are TRBV3-1 and TRBJ2-1; D not resolved. The CDR3 has 15 residues. The germline V gene has CDR1 LGHDT and CDR2 YNNKEL (reference sequence). CDR3 residues: CASGHDRQVGNEQFF. The CDR3 bases are TGTGCCAGCGGCCACGACCGGCAGGTAGGAAATGAGCAGTTCTTC.

CDR3 protein: CSASRLAGSYNEQFF. For the CDR3, the DNA is TGCAGTGCTAGTCGGCTAGCCGGATCCTACAATGAGCAGTTCTTC. The V gene is TRBV20-1, the J gene TRBJ2-1, with TRBD2 as a possible D gene (5 bases). Trimming took 3 bases from V and 1 from J, leaving 13 bases between them. The CDR3 runs 15 residues. Germline V CDR1 and CDR2: DFQATT, SNEGSKA (reference sequence).

This clonotype was seen more than once but under ten times. This chain uses TRBV20-1 with TRBJ2-1; 7 positions match TRBD2. Germline-derived CDR1 and CDR2 are DFQATT and SNEGSKA (reference sequence). Germline trimming cut 4 bases from V and 7 bases from J; bases unmatched to any gene: 10. The CDR3 is made up of 14 amino acids. The CDR3 sequence: CSAKKPAGVNEQFF. CDR3 nucleotides: TGCAGTGCTAAGAAGCCGGCGGGAGTTAATGAGCAGTTCTTC.

This clonotype has more than one count but fewer than ten. V usage is TRBV20-1 and J usage is TRBJ2-1; 7 nucleotides align to TRBD2. With 3 bases clipped from V and 3 bases from J, the junction kept 11 bases outside the gene matches. Germline V gene sequence: CDR1 DFQATT, CDR2 SNEGSKA (reference sequence). The CDR3 runs 16 residues. The CDR3 protein is CSASKRLASGYNEQFF. The CDR3 DNA reads TGCAGTGCTAGCAAACGGTTGGCTAGCGGCTACAATGAGCAGTTCTTC.

J is TRBJ2-5 and V is TRBV4-1; D ambiguous. Deletions cut 5 bases from V and 3 bases from J, with 13 bases between. The CDR3 has 14 amino acids. CDR1 and CDR2 (germline): MGHRA, YSYEKL. CDR3 sequence (DNA): TGCGCCAGCAGCTGGCTTGGGCGAAAAGAGACCCAGTACTTC. This codes for CASSWLGRKETQYF.

This clonotype was observed a few times. The chain joins TRBV5-1 to TRBJ2-7; TRBD2 matches 12 bases. Germline V gene lookup returns CDR1 SGHRS and CDR2 YFSETQ. The CDR3 length is 14 residues. J was trimmed by 2 bases and V by 5 bases; bases with no gene match: 2. The CDR3 DNA follows: TGCGCCAGCAGGACTAGCGGGAGTACCTACGAGCAGTACTTC. It translates to CASRTSGSTYEQYF.

V gene TRBV29-1 combines with J gene TRBJ1-3; D is ambiguous. There are 14 residues in the CDR3. Germline CDR1 reads SQVTM; CDR2 reads ANQGSEA. Deletions cut 2 bases from V and 0 bases from J, with 8 bases between. CDR3 DNA: TGCAGCGTTGAACCGCGGGTCTCTGGAAACACCATATATTTT. It specifies CSVEPRVSGNTIYF. The full variable domain, rest sourced from reference TRBV29-1 and TRBJ1-3, is SAVISQKPSRDICQRGTSLTIQCQVDSQVTMMFWYRQQPGQSLTLIATANQGSEATYESGFVIDKFPISRPNLTFSTLTVSNMSPEDSSIYLCSVEPRVSGNTIYFGEGSWLTVV.

The CDR3 bases are TGTGCCAGCAGTTCCACCATTCCAATAGCGGGAGACCCCTACAATGAGCAGTTCTTC. It yields the protein CASSSTIPIAGDPYNEQFF. The V and J genes are TRBV12-3 or TRBV12-4 and TRBJ2-1; 9 bases are a match to TRBD2. J gave up 2 bases and V 4 bases, and 15 bases lay outside the gene matches. The length of the CDR3 is 19 residues.

The chain has TRBV3-1 and TRBJ2-3; TRBD1 aligns across 7 bases. This CDR3 comprises 16 residues. The V gene's germline CDR1 is LGHDT and CDR2 YNNKEL (reference sequence). The V segment lost 3 bases and the J segment 0 bases; nucleotides outside the gene matches: 6. CDR3 bases: TGTGCCAGCAGCCACAGGGGGACGGCTAGCACAGATACGCAGTATTTT. This codes for CASSHRGTASTDTQYF.

This clonotype occurred a few times. The J gene is TRBJ1-6, the V gene TRBV12-3 or TRBV12-4, with a possible D match to TRBD1 (5 bases). There are 16 residues in the CDR3. V lost 6 bases to trimming and J lost 4 bases, with 16 bases between them. The CDR3: CASSPGTQGYNSPLHF. The CDR3 bases are TGTGCCAGCAGCCCCGGGACCCAGGGATATAATTCACCCCTCCACTTT.

The chain joins TRBV5-1 to TRBJ2-4; weak D call: TRBD1 (6 bases). Trimming shortened V by 1 base and J by 9 bases, and 14 bases separated the two germline ends. The CDR3 contains 14 residues. Germline CDR1 reads SGHRS; CDR2 reads YFSETQ. The CDR3 loop is CASSLIAGEGIQYF. In DNA, the CDR3 is TGCGCCAGCAGCTTGATCGCAGGGGAAGGCATTCAGTACTTC. The full variable domain, with the rest looked up from reference TRBV5-1 and TRBJ2-4, is KAGVTQTPRYLIKTRGQQVTLSCSPISGHRSVSWYQQTPGQGLQFLFEYFSETQRNKGNFPGRFSGRQFSNSRSEMNVSTLELGDSALYLCASSLIAGEGIQYFGAGTRLSVL.